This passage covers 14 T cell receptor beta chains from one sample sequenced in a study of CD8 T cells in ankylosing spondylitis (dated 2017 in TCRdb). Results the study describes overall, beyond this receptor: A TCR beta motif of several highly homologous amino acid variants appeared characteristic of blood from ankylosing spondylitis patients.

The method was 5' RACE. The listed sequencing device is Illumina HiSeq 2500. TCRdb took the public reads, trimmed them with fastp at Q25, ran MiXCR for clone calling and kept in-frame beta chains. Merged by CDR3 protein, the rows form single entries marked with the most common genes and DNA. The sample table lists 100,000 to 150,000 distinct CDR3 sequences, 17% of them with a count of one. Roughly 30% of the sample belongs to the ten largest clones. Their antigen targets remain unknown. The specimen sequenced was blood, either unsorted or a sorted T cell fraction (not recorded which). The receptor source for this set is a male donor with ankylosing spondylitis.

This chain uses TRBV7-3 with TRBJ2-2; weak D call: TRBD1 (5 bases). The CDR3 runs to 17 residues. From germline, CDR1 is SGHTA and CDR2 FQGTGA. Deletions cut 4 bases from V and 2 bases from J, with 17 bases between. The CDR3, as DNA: TGTGCCAGCAGCTCGACAGCCTTTACTACTAACACCGGGGAGCTGTTTTTT. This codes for CASSSTAFTTNTGELFF.

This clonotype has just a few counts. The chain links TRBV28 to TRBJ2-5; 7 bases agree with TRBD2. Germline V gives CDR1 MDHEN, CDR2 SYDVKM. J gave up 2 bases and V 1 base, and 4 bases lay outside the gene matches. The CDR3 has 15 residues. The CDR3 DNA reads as TGTGCCAGCAGTTTATACCTGGGGGGGCAAGAGACCCAGTACTTC. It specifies CASSLYLGGQETQYF.

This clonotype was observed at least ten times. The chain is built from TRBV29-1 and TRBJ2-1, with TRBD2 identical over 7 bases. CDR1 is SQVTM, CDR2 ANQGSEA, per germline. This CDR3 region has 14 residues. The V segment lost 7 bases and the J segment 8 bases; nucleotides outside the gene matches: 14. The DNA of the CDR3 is TGCAGCGGCGAGACTAGCTCCCTTTTGGATGAGCAGTTCTTC. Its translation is CSGETSSLLDEQFF.

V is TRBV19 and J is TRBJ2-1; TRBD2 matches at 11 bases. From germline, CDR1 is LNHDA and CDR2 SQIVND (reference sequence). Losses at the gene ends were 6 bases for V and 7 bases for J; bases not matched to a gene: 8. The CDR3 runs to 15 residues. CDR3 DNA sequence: TGTGCCAGTAGCATCCTAGCGGGAGGTCGAAATGAGCAGTTCTTC. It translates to CASSILAGGRNEQFF.

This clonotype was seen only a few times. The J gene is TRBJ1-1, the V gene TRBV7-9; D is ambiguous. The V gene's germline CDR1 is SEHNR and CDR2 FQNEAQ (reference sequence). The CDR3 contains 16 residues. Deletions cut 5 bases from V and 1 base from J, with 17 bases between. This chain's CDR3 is CASSLTAPGRNTEAFF. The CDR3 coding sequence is TGTGCCAGCAGCCTCACCGCACCAGGTCGGAACACTGAAGCTTTCTTT.

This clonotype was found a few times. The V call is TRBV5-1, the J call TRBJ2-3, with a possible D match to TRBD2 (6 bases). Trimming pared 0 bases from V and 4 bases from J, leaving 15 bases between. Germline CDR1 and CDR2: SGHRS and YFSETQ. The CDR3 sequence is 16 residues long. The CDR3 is CASSLVAGTAPDTQYF. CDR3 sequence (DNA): TGCGCCAGCAGCTTGGTGGCGGGAACTGCCCCAGATACGCAGTATTTT.

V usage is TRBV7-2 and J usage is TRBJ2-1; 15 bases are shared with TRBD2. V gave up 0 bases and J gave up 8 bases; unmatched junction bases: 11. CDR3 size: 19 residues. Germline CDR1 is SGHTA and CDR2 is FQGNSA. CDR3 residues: CASSLAPGTSGGTWDEQFF. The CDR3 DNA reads TGTGCCAGCAGCTTAGCGCCCGGGACTAGCGGGGGGACCTGGGATGAGCAGTTCTTC.

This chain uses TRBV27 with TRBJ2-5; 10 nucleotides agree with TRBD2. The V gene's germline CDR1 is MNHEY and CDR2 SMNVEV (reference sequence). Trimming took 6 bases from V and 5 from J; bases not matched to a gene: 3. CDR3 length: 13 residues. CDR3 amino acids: CASRQRGGETQYF. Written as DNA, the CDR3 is TGTGCCAGCAGGCAGCGGGGGGGTGAGACCCAGTACTTC.

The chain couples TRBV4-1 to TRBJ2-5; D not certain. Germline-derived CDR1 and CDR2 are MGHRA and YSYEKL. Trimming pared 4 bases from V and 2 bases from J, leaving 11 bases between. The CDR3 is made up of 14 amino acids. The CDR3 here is CASSPLSVQETQYF. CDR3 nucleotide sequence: TGCGCCAGCAGCCCCTTATCGGTACAAGAGACCCAGTACTTC.

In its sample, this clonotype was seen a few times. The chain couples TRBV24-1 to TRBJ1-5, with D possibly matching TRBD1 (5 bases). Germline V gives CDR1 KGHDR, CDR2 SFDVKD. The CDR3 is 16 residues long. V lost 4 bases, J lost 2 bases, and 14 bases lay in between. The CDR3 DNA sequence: TGTGCCACCAGTGAAGGGACCGCTTTGCGCAATCAGCCCCAGCATTTT. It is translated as CATSEGTALRNQPQHF.

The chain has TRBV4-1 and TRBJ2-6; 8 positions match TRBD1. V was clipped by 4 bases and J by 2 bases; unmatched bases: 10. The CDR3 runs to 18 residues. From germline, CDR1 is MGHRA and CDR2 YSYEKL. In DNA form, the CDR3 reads TGCGCCAGCAGCCTATCTGCCGGGACAGGTGCTGGGGCCAACGTCCTGACTTTC. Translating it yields CASSLSAGTGAGANVLTF.

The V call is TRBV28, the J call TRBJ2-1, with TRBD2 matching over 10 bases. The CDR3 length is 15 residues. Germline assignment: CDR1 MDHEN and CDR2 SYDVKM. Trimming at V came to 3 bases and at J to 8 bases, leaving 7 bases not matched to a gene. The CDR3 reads CASSFPSGSRDEQFF. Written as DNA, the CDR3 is TGTGCCAGCAGTTTCCCTAGCGGGAGTAGAGATGAGCAGTTCTTC.

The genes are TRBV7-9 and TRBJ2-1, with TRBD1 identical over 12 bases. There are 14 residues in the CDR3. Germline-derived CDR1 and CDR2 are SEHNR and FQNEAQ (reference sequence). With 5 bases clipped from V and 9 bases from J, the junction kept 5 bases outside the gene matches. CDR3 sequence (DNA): TGTGCCAGCAGCCCCGGGACAGGGGGCTTTGAGCAGTTCTTC. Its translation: CASSPGTGGFEQFF.

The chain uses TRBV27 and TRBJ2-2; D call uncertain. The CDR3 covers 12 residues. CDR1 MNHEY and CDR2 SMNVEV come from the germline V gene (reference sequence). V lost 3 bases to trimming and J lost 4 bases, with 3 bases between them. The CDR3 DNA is TGTGCCAGCAGTTTGCTCACCGGGGAGCTGTTTTTT. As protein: CASSLLTGELFF.